The 14 T cell receptor beta chains listed next were all sequenced from one sample in a study of shared clonotypes between healthy human individuals (dated by TCRdb to 2019 to 2021). The library was built by means of the immunoSEQ multiplex PCR assay. This is the immuneACCESS table as TCRdb keeps it, with only in-frame sequences that have V and J called. A part of the clones is gone; compared with another copy, unresolved V genes explain less than half, and the rest is unexplained. Across this sample there are about 2 million clones, with 85% to 95% seen only once. The ten largest clones capture 0.1% to 0.15% of the sample. Input material: naive CD4+ T cells sorted from blood. Explained via the paper, the cell subset or site label denotes: CD45RA+ positively selected. The receptor set was obtained from a man younger than 35 in good health.

The J gene is TRBJ2-7, the V gene TRBV5-1; weak D call: TRBD2 (6 bases). V lost 0 bases to trimming and J lost 1 base, with 14 bases between them. This CDR3 is 16 amino acids long. Germline assignment: CDR1 SGHRS and CDR2 YFSETQ. This CDR3 is CASSLVATGGSYEQYF. CDR3 DNA: TGCGCCAGCAGCTTGGTGGCTACCGGAGGGTCCTACGAGCAGTACTTC. Combining the CDR3 with reference TRBV5-1 and TRBJ2-7 gives the whole variable domain KAGVTQTPRYLIKTRGQQVTLSCSPISGHRSVSWYQQTPGQGLQFLFEYFSETQRNKGNFPGRFSGRQFSNSRSEMNVSTLELGDSALYLCASSLVATGGSYEQYFGPGTRLTVT.

The genes are TRBV10-3 and TRBJ2-4; TRBD2 might be the D (5 bases). Trimming took 0 bases from V and 9 from J, leaving 6 bases between them. CDR3 length: 12 amino acids. The germline V gene has CDR1 ENHRY and CDR2 SYGVKD. CDR3 in amino acids: CAISESAGIQYF. CDR3 nucleotide sequence: TGTGCCATCAGTGAGTCGGCGGGCATTCAGTACTTC.

J is TRBJ1-1 and V is TRBV5-4, with 7 bases that match TRBD1. Germline V CDR1 and CDR2: SGHNT, YYREEE (reference sequence). The J segment lost 4 bases and the V segment lost 3 bases, leaving 3 bases of the junction unmatched. CDR3 size: 13 residues. The CDR3, as DNA: TGTGCCAGCAGCTGGGACAGCTCCACTGAAGCTTTCTTT. Encoded protein: CASSWDSSTEAFF. Looking up the rest from reference TRBV5-4 and TRBJ1-1 gives the full variable domain: ETGVTQSPTHLIKTRGQQVTLRCSSQSGHNTVSWYQQALGQGPQFIFQYYREEENGRGNFPPRFSGLQFPNYSSELNVNALELDDSALYLCASSWDSSTEAFFGQGTRLTVV.

In regard to this clone: The sample carries other DNA sequences with the same CDR3. The J gene is TRBJ2-3, the V gene TRBV6-1, with D possibly being TRBD1 or TRBD2 (5 bases each). The germline V and J ends were trimmed by 5 bases and 1 base, with 7 bases remaining between them. This CDR3 spans 13 amino acids. Germline CDR1 and CDR2: MNHNS and SASEGT. The CDR3 spells CASSWDGTDTQYF. The CDR3, as DNA: TGTGCCAGCAGTTGGGACGGCACAGATACGCAGTATTTT.

The table lists this clone with a count of one. The chain employs TRBV5-1 and TRBJ1-1; 8 bases agree with TRBD1. The CDR3 has 15 residues. CDR1 is SGHRS and CDR2 is YFSETQ in the germline V gene. V shed 9 bases and J 2 bases; nucleotides not matched to a gene: 12. CDR3 in amino acids: CATRVDRGTNTEAFF. CDR3 bases: TGCGCCACCCGTGTAGACAGGGGCACTAACACTGAAGCTTTCTTT.

This rearrangement joins TRBV5-8 to TRBJ1-6, with 9 bases matching TRBD1. This CDR3 is 15 amino acids long. Germline CDR1 and CDR2: SGHTS and YDEGEE. V was clipped by 4 bases and J by 7 bases; unmatched bases: 6. The DNA of the CDR3 is TGTGCCAGCAGCGCCATGGGACAGGGAAATTCACCCCTCCACTTT. The encoded protein is CASSAMGQGNSPLHF.

The chain combines TRBV9 with TRBJ1-1, with TRBD1 identical over 7 bases. The V gene end was trimmed by 4 bases and the J gene end by 4 bases; junction bases not matched to a gene: 4. The germline V gene encodes CDR1 SGDLS and CDR2 YYNGEE. CDR3 length: 13 residues. The CDR3 protein is CASSLTGSTEAFF. CDR3 nucleotide sequence: TGTGCCAGCAGCTTGACAGGGAGCACTGAAGCTTTCTTT.

As to this clone: This sample also contains other DNA sequences that code for the same CDR3. The genes are TRBV5-1 and TRBJ2-1; 7 bases align to TRBD2. Germline V gives CDR1 SGHRS, CDR2 YFSETQ. V shed 0 bases, J shed 6 bases, and the junction held 6 bases outside the gene matches. The CDR3 loop spans 15 amino acids. The CDR3 protein is CASSLVAGEGNEQFF. In DNA, the CDR3 is TGCGCCAGCAGCTTGGTGGCGGGAGAAGGCAATGAGCAGTTCTTC. Looking up the rest from reference TRBV5-1 and TRBJ2-1 gives the full variable domain: KAGVTQTPRYLIKTRGQQVTLSCSPISGHRSVSWYQQTPGQGLQFLFEYFSETQRNKGNFPGRFSGRQFSNSRSEMNVSTLELGDSALYLCASSLVAGEGNEQFFGPGTRLTVL.

The chain employs TRBV2 and TRBJ2-2, with D unclear. The CDR3 totals 15 residues. Trimming pared 4 bases from V and 0 bases from J, leaving 9 bases between. The germline gives CDR1 SNHLY, CDR2 FYNNEI. This CDR3 reads CASSGRSTNTGELFF. The CDR3 DNA sequence: TGTGCCAGCAGTGGACGGTCGACGAACACCGGGGAGCTGTTTTTT.

The gene calls are TRBV29-1 and TRBJ1-4; possibly TRBD1 for D (6 bases). Trimming took 6 bases from V and 4 from J, leaving 12 bases between them. CDR3 length: 13 residues. In germline, CDR1 is SQVTM, CDR2 ANQGSEA. The CDR3: CSVQGSGNEKLFF. DNA of the CDR3: TGCAGCGTCCAGGGGTCGGGTAATGAAAAACTGTTTTTT. Filled out from reference TRBV29-1 and TRBJ1-4, the complete variable domain reads SAVISQKPSRDICQRGTSLTIQCQVDSQVTMMFWYRQQPGQSLTLIATANQGSEATYESGFVIDKFPISRPNLTFSTLTVSNMSPEDSSIYLCSVQGSGNEKLFFGSGTQLSVL.

Points on this clone: This CDR3 is also generated by other DNA sequences in the sample. The V and J genes are TRBV9 and TRBJ2-5, with D perhaps assigned TRBD1 or TRBD2 (6 bases each). The CDR3 loop spans 13 amino acids. CDR1 is SGDLS and CDR2 is YYNGEE in the germline V gene. The germline V and J ends were trimmed by 0 bases and 5 bases, with 8 bases remaining between them. The chain's CDR3 is CASSVVGGETQYF. The CDR3 DNA follows: TGTGCCAGCAGCGTAGTGGGGGGCGAGACCCAGTACTTC. Supplemented by reference TRBV9 and TRBJ2-5, the full variable domain reads DSGVTQTPKHLITATGQRVTLRCSPRSGDLSVYWYQQSLDQGLQFLIQYYNGEERAKGNILERFSAQQFPDLHSELNLSSLELGDSALYFCASSVVGGETQYFGPGTRLLVL.

The chain has TRBV7-2 and TRBJ2-1; D remains unclear. Germline CDR1 reads SGHTA; CDR2 reads FQGNSA. Trimming stripped 5 bases from V and 3 bases from J, with 5 bases between. The CDR3 runs 12 residues. The CDR3 DNA reads TGTGCCAGCAGCACACACTACAATGAGCAGTTCTTC. Amino acid sequence: CASSTHYNEQFF.

This rearrangement joins TRBV27 to TRBJ2-3, with 15 bases matching TRBD2. Germline CDR1 and CDR2: MNHEY and SMNVEV (reference sequence). Trimming took 5 bases from V and 4 from J; bases not matched to a gene: 7. The CDR3 has 17 amino acids. CDR3: CASSPRTSGRGSDTQYF. The CDR3 nucleotides read TGTGCCAGCAGTCCCCGGACTAGCGGGAGGGGCTCAGATACGCAGTATTTT.

V is TRBV7-2 and J is TRBJ2-5; 7 nucleotides align to TRBD2. Germline-derived CDR1 and CDR2 are SGHTA and FQGNSA. J lost 4 bases, V lost 0 bases, and 11 bases had no gene match. The CDR3 sequence is 17 residues long. The CDR3 nucleotides read TGTGCCAGCAGCTTAGCCCCCCGGCCCACGGGGGGAGAGACCCAGTACTTC. Its protein product is CASSLAPRPTGGETQYF.